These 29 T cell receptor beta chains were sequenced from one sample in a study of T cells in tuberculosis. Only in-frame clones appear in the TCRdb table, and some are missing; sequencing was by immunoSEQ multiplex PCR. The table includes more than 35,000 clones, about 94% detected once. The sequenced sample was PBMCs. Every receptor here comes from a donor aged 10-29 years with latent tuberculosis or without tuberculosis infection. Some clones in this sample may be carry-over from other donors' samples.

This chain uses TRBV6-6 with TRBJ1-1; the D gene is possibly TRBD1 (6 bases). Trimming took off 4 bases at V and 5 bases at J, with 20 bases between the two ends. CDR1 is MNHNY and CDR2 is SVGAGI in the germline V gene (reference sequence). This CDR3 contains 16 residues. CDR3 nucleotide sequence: TGTGCCAGCAGTTCCCTCATACAGGGCTGCCGTACTGAAGCTTTCTTT. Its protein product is CASSSLIQGCRTEAFF.

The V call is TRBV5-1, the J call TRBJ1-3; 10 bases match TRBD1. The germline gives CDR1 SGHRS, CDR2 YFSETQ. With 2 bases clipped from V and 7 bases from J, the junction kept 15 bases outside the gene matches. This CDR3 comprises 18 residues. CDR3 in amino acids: CASSLYFRDRGPGNTIYF. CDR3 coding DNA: TGCGCCAGCAGCTTATACTTCCGGGACAGGGGACCGGGGAACACCATATATTTT.

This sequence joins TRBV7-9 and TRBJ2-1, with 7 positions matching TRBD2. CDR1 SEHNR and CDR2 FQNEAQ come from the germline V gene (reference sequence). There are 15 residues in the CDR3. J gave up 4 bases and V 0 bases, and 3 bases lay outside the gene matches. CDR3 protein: CASSLAAGVYNEQFF. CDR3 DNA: TGTGCCAGCAGCTTAGCCGCGGGGGTTTACAATGAGCAGTTCTTC.

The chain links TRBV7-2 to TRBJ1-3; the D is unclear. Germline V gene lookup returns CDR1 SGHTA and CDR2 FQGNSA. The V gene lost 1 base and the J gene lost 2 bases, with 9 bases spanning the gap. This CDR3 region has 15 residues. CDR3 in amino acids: CASSLDIVTGNTIYF. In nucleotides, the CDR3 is TGTGCCAGCAGCTTAGATATAGTAACTGGAAACACCATATATTTT. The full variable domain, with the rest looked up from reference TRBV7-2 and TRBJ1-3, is GAGVSQSPSNKVTEKGKDVELRCDPISGHTALYWYRQSLGQGLEFLIYFQGNSAPDKSGLPSDRFSAERTGGSVSTLTIQRTQQEDSAVYLCASSLDIVTGNTIYFGEGSWLTVV.

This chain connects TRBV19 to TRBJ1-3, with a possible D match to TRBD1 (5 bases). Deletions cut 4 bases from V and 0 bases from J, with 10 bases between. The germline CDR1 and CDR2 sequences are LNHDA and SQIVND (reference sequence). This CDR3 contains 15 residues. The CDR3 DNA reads TGTGCCAGTAGTACCGCCAGGGACTCTGGAAACACCATATATTTT. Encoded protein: CASSTARDSGNTIYF.

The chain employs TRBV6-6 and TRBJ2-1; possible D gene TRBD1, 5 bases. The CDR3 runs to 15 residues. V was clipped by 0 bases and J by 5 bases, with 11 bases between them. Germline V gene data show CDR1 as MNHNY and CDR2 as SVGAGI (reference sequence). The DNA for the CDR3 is TGTGCCAGCAGTTACTCGGGGCTTCGAGACAATGAGCAGTTCTTC. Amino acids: CASSYSGLRDNEQFF.

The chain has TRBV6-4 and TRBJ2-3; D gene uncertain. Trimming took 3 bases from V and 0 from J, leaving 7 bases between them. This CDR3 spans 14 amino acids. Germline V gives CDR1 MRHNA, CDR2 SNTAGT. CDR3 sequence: CASSDEASTDTQYF. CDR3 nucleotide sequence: TGTGCCAGCAGTGATGAAGCTAGCACAGATACGCAGTATTTT.

This CDR3 reads CASSDGDRGTNSPLHF. Written as DNA, the CDR3 is TGTGCCAGCAGTGACGGTGACAGGGGCACTAATTCACCCCTCCACTTT. This rearrangement joins TRBV25-1 to TRBJ1-6, with 8 bases identical to TRBD1. The CDR3 runs to 16 residues. CDR1 and CDR2 from the germline V gene are MGHDK and SYGVNS. V lost 3 bases, J lost 6 bases, and 7 bases stayed unmatched.

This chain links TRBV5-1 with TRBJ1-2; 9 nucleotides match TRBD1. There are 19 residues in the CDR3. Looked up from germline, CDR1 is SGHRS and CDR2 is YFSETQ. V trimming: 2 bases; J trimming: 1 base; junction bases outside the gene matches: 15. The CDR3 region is CASSFDPGTGSAFNYGYTF. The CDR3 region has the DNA TGCGCCAGCAGCTTCGACCCCGGGACAGGGAGCGCTTTTAACTATGGCTACACCTTC.

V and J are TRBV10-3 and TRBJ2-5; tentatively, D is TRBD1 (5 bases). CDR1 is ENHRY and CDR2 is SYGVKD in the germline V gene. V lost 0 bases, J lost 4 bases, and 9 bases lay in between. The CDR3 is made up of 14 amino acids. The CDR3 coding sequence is TGTGCCATCAGTGAGTCGAAGGGGTCAGAGACCCAGTACTTC. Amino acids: CAISESKGSETQYF.

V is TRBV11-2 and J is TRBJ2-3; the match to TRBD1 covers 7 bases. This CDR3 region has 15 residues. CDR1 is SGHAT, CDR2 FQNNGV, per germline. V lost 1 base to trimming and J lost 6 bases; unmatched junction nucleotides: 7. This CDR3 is CASSLVGGAGDTQYF. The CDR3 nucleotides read TGTGCCAGCAGCTTAGTAGGGGGCGCAGGGGATACGCAGTATTTT.

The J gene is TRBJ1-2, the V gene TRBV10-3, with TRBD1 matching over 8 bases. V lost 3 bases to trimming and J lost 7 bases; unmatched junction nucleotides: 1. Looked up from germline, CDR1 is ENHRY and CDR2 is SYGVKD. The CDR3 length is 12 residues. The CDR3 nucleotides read TGTGCCATCAGTGAACAGGGGGTTGGCTACACCTTC. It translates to CAISEQGVGYTF.

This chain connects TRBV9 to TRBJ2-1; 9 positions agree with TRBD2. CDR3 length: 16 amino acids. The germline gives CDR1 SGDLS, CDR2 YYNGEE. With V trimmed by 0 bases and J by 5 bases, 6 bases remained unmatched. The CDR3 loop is CASSVGPSGEHNEQFF. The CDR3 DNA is TGTGCCAGCAGCGTAGGGCCTAGCGGGGAACACAATGAGCAGTTCTTC.

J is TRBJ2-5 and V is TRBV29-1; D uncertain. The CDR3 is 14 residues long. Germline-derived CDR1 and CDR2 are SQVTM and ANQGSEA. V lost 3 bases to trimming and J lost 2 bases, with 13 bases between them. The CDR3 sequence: CSVDRELLQETQYF. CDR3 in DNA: TGCAGCGTTGACCGCGAGCTCCTACAAGAGACCCAGTACTTC.

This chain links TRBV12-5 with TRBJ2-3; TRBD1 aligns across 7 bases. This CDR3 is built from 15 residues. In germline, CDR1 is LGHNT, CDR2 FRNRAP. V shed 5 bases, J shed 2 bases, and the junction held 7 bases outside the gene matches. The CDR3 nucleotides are TGTGCTAGTGGTCCGAGACAGGGTCTCACAGATACGCAGTATTTT. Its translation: CASGPRQGLTDTQYF.

As DNA, the CDR3 is TGTGCCAGCAGCTTAGACGGCGGGGCGGGGGAGACCCAGTACTTC. Its translation is CASSLDGGAGETQYF. The rearrangement uses TRBV11-3 and TRBJ2-5, with a tentative D call TRBD2 (6 bases). CDR1 and CDR2 (germline): SGHNT, YENEEA. The length of the CDR3 is 15 residues. V lost 0 bases to trimming and J lost 5 bases, with 13 bases between them.

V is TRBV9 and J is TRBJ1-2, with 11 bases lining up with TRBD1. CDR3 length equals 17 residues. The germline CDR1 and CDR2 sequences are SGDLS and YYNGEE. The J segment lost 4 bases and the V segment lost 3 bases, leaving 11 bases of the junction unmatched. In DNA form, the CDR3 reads TGTGCCAGCAGCGACCGGGACAGGGGGAGGTTTTCCTATGGCTACACCTTC. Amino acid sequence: CASSDRDRGRFSYGYTF.

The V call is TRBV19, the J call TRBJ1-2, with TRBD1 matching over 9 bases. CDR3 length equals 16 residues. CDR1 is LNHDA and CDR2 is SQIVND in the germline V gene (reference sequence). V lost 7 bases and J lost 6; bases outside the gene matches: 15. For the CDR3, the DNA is TGTGCCAGTAAGTTTGGAGGCTACGGGACAGGGAATGGCTACACCTTC. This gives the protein CASKFGGYGTGNGYTF.

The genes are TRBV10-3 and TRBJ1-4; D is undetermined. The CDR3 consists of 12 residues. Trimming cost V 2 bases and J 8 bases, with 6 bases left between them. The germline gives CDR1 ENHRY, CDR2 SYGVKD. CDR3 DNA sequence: TGTGCCATCAGTGAGCGGGTAGAAAAACTGTTTTTT. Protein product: CAISERVEKLFF.

The CDR3 DNA reads as TGCGCCAGCAGTGACGGGACCTCGCCTGGGAGGGGGGCCAACGTCCTGACTTTC. As protein: CASSDGTSPGRGANVLTF. The V call is TRBV10-1, the J call TRBJ2-6; the D gene is possibly TRBD2 (6 bases). The CDR3 consists of 18 residues. Deletions cut 3 bases from V and 4 bases from J, with 19 bases between. The germline V gene has CDR1 WNHNN and CDR2 SYGVQD (reference sequence).

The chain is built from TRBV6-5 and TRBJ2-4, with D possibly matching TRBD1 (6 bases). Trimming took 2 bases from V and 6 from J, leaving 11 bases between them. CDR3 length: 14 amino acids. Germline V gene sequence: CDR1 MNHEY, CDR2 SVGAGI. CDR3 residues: CASSYRPTGNIQYF. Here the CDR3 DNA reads TGTGCCAGCAGTTACCGACCGACAGGAAACATTCAGTACTTC.

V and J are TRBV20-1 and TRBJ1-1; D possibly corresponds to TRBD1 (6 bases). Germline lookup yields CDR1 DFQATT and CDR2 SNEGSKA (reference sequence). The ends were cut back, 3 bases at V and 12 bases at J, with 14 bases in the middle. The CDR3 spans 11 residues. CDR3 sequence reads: CSASNRDETFF. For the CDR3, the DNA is TGCAGTGCTAGCAACAGGGATGAGACTTTCTTT.

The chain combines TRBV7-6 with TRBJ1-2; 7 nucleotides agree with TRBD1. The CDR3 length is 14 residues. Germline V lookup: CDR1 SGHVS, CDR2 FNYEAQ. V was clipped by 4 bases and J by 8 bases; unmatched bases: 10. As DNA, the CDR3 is TGTGCCAGCAGCTCCACGCCACAGGGGAAGGGCTACACCTTC. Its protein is CASSSTPQGKGYTF.

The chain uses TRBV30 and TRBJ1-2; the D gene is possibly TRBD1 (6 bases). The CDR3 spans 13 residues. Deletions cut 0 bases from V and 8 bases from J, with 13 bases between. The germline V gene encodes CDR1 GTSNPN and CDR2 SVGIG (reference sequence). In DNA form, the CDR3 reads TGTGCCTGGAGTGTACTGGGGGCAGGAGGCTACACCTTC. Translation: CAWSVLGAGGYTF.

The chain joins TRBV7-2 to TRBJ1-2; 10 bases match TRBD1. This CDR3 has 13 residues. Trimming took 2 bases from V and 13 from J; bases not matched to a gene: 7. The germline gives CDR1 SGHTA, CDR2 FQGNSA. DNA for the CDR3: TGTGCCAGCAGCTTAAGTGGGGGGGACAGGGGCACCTTC. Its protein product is CASSLSGGDRGTF.

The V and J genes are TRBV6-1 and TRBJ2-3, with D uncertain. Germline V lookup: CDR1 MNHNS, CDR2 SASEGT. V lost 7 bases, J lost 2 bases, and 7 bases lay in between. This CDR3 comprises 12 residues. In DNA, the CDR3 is TGTGCCAGCACCGAGGTCACAGATACGCAGTATTTT. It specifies CASTEVTDTQYF.

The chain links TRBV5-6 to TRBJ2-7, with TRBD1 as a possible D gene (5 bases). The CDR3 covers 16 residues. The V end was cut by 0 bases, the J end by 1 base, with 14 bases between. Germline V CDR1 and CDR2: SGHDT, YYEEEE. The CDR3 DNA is TGTGCCAGCAGCTTGGGGTGGGGCTCCCTTTCCTACGAGCAGTACGTC. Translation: CASSLGWGSLSYEQYV.

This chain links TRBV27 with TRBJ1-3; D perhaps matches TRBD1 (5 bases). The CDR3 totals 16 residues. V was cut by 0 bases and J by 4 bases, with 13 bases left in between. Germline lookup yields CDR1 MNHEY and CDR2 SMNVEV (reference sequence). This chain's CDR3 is CASSLSIGGAGNTIYF. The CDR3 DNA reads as TGTGCCAGCAGTTTATCGATTGGAGGGGCAGGAAACACCATATATTTT.

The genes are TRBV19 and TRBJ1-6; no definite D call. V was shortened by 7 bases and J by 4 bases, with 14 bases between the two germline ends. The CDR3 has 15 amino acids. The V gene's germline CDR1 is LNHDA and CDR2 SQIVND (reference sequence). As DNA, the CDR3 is TGTGCCAGTACCTTAGCGGCGGGATATAATTCACCCCTCCACTTT. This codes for CASTLAAGYNSPLHF.